Listed here is a single T cell receptor beta chain. Its matching antigen is unknown. These data are taken from a study of cytomegalovirus exposure and HLA in healthy donors. Study-wide points: 164 TCR beta chains were listed as cytomegalovirus-associated.

The PCR ran on 60 Vbeta and 13 Jbeta primers. Authors' methods: Roughly 12 million shared chains were among approximately 80 million unique TCR beta chains counted in a later analysis. Assay: immunoSEQ multiplex PCR; the TCRdb copy retains only in-frame clones and omits some. Clone size and V and J calls were adopted from that table, with D and trimming inferred from the DNA. The repertoire includes some 130,000 clones, 70% to 80% of them detected once, and around 1.6% sits in the top ten. Source material: PBMCs. This clonotype was sampled from a female donor in good health and CMV-seronegative.

The CDR3 spells CASSLGQVPNSPLHF. In DNA form, the CDR3 reads TGTGCCAGCAGCTTGGGGCAGGTCCCTAATTCACCCCTCCACTTT. The chain employs TRBV5-4 and TRBJ1-6; D uncertain. Germline values: CDR1 SGHNT, CDR2 YYREEE (reference sequence). The ends were cut back, 0 bases at V and 6 bases at J, with 10 bases in the middle. The CDR3 sequence is 15 residues long.